The T cell receptor (beta chain) described here comes from a study of T-cell memory formation after mild COVID-19. The CDR3 loop spans 15 amino acids. Germline assignment: CDR1 KGHDR and CDR2 SFDVKD. Trimming took 2 bases from V and 0 from J, leaving 8 bases between them. Using its own MiXCR run on the 5' RACE reads, TCRdb lists one record per CDR3 protein. Of some 410,000 distinct CDR3 sequences in the sample, more than 20% are singletons; the top ten hold less than 15%. This clonotype was recorded a few times. The rearrangement uses TRBV24-1 and TRBJ2-3; D possibly corresponds to TRBD2 (6 bases). Sequencing was carried out using PBMCs or a T cell subset sorted from them (not recorded which). This receptor was identified in an adult woman who had mild COVID-19 (a few samples of this study predate the infection). Cell type and time point are not known. CDR3 region: CATSDWGTSTDTQYF. For the CDR3, the DNA is TGTGCCACCAGTGATTGGGGGACTAGCACAGATACGCAGTATTTT.